The present T cell receptor (beta chain) was sequenced within a study of T cells expressing NK-cell markers. Using the 5' RACE reads, TCRdb records one entry per CDR3 protein without DNA. The table counts 140,000 to 150,000 distinct CDR3 sequences; approximately 12% lies in the top ten. CDR3 length equals 16 residues. Germline V gives CDR1 MNHNS, CDR2 SASEGT. This TCR came from a man aged 18 to 30 in good health. Material: blood T cells: a sorted CD56 or NKG2C T cell subset, CD4+ or CD8+ T cells, or bulk PBMC T cells (not recorded which). The chain uses TRBV6-1 and TRBJ2-1; TCRdb designates TRBD1, a call that cannot be tested without DNA. This CDR3 reads CASSKGQGGSYNEQFF.